These 5 T cell receptor beta chains share one sample of origin, sequenced in a study of control samples from healthy donors and cancer patients. Assay used: immunoSEQ multiplex PCR; TCRdb lists only in-frame clones, some missing. The sample lists about 180,000 clones, nearly 90% occurring once. The material sequenced was blood. The receptors were sampled from a woman between 50 and 59 years old in good health.

This chain connects TRBV5-4 to TRBJ1-4; a possible D gene is TRBD1 (6 bases). Germline-derived CDR1 and CDR2 are SGHNT and YYREEE (reference sequence). This CDR3 is built from 13 residues. V gave up 0 bases and J gave up 7 bases, with 7 bases separating them. CDR3 in amino acids: CASSLVTGEKLFF. The CDR3 nucleotides are TGTGCCAGCAGCTTGGTGACAGGTGAAAAACTGTTTTTT.

This sequence joins TRBV27 and TRBJ1-2; D is unresolved. There are 14 residues in the CDR3. Between the trimmed V and J ends, which lost 5 bases and 3 bases, there was a span of 13 bases. CDR1 is MNHEY, CDR2 SMNVEV, per germline (reference sequence). The CDR3 here is CASSPRRGDYGYTF. For the CDR3, the DNA is TGTGCCAGCAGTCCCAGACGGGGAGACTATGGCTACACCTTC.

The count of this clone is one. This chain joins TRBV25-1 and TRBJ2-1; 9 nucleotides agree with TRBD2. Germline assignment: CDR1 MGHDK and CDR2 SYGVNS. The CDR3 spans 18 residues. The junction had 11 bases not matched to a gene; V was cut back by 2 bases and J by 3 bases. The chain's CDR3 is CASSETYRVAGDYNEQFF. CDR3 coding DNA: TGTGCCAGCAGTGAAACCTATAGGGTAGCGGGGGACTACAATGAGCAGTTCTTC.

This rearrangement joins TRBV6-5 to TRBJ2-3; maybe TRBD1 (5 bases). This CDR3 region has 14 residues. Germline V CDR1 and CDR2: MNHEY, SVGAGI. V was trimmed by 5 bases and J by 6 bases, leaving 15 bases between them. The CDR3 here is CASSPTGRIDTQYF. For the CDR3, the DNA is TGTGCCAGCAGTCCCACAGGAAGGATTGATACGCAGTATTTT.

The chain couples TRBV30 to TRBJ1-2; 7 nucleotides line up with TRBD1. Unmatched junction bases numbered 8, after V lost 5 bases and J lost 5 bases. The CDR3 totals 13 residues. Germline CDR1 GTSNPN, CDR2 SVGIG (reference sequence). The CDR3 here is CAWAPGQNYGYTF. The CDR3, as DNA: TGTGCCTGGGCCCCGGGACAGAATTATGGCTACACCTTC. Full variable domain (rest looked up from reference TRBV30 and TRBJ1-2): SQTIHQWPATLVQPVGSPLSLECTVEGTSNPNLYWYRQAAGRGLQLLFYSVGIGQISSEVPQNLSASRPQDRQFILSSKKLLLSDSGFYLCAWAPGQNYGYTFGSGTRLTVV.